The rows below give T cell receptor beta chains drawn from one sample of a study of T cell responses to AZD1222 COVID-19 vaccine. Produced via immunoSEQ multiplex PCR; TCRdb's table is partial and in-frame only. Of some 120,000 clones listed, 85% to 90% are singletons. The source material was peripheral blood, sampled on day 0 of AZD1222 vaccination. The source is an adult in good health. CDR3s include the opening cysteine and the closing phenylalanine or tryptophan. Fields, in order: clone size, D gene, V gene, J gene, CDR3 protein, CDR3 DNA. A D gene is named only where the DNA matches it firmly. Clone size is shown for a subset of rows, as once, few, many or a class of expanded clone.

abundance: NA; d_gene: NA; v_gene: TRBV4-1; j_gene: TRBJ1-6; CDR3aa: CASSPIGREESPLHF; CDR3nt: TGCGCCAGCAGCCCGATCGGTAGGGAAGAGTCACCCCTCCACTTT
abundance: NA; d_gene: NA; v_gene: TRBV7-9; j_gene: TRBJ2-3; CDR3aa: CASKIIGADTQYF; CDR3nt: TGTGCCAGCAAAATTATAGGAGCAGATACGCAGTATTTT
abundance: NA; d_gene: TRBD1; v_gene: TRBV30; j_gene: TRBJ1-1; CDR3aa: CAWRGTALEAFF; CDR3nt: TGTGCCTGGAGAGGGACAGCCCTTGAAGCTTTCTTT
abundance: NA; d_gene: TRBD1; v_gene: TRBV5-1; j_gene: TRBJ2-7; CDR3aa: CASTGQGYEQYF; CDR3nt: TGCGCCAGCACGGGACAGGGTTACGAGCAGTACTTC
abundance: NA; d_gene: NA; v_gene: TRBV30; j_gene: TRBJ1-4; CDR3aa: CAWSGRLDEKLFF; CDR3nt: TGTGCCTGGAGCGGCAGGTTAGATGAAAAACTGTTTTTT
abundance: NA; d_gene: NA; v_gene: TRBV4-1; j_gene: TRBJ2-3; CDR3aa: CASSLFGRPSLADTQYF; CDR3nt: TGCGCCAGCAGCCTCTTCGGGCGGCCCTCGTTAGCAGATACGCAGTATTTT
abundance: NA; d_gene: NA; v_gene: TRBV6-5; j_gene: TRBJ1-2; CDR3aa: CATAPGVDYGYTF; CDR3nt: TGTGCCACTGCCCCCGGGGTCGACTATGGCTACACCTTC
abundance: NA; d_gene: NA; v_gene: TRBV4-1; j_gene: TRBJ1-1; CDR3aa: CASSQDLARGRTEAFF; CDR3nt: TGCGCCAGCAGCCAAGATCTGGCCAGGGGACGAACTGAAGCTTTCTTT
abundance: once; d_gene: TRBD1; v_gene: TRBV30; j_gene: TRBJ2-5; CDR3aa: CAWSVGGQGGGTQYF; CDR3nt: TGTGCCTGGAGTGTGGGAGGACAGGGGGGAGGGACCCAGTACTTC
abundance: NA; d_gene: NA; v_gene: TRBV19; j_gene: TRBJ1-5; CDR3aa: CASTRIVGSNQPQHF; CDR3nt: TGTGCCAGTACCCGGATCGTGGGGAGCAATCAGCCCCAGCATTTT
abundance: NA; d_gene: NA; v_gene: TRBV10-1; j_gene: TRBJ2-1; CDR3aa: CASSAGTGRLAEFYNEQFF; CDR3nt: TGCGCCAGCAGTGCCGGGACAGGGAGACTAGCGGAGTTCTACAATGAGCAGTTCTTC
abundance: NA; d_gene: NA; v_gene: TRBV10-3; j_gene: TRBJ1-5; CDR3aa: CAISDGEGQPQHF; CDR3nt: TGTGCCATCAGTGATGGGGAAGGTCAGCCCCAGCATTTT
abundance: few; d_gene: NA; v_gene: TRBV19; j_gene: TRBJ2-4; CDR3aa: CASSIGMGIQYF; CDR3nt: TGTGCCAGTAGTATAGGGATGGGTATTCAGTACTTC
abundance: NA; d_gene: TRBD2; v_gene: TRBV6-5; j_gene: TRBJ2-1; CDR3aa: CATPRTSSYNEQFF; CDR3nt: TGTGCCACCCCCCGGACTAGCAGCTACAATGAGCAGTTCTTC
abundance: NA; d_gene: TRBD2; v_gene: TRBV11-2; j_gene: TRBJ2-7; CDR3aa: CASSLGVAGGYEQYF; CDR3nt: TGTGCCAGCAGCCTAGGGGTAGCGGGGGGCTACGAGCAGTACTTC
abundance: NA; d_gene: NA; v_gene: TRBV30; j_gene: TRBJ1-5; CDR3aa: CAWSRPGGNQPQHF; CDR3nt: TGTGCCTGGAGCCGCCCTGGGGGGAATCAGCCCCAGCATTTT